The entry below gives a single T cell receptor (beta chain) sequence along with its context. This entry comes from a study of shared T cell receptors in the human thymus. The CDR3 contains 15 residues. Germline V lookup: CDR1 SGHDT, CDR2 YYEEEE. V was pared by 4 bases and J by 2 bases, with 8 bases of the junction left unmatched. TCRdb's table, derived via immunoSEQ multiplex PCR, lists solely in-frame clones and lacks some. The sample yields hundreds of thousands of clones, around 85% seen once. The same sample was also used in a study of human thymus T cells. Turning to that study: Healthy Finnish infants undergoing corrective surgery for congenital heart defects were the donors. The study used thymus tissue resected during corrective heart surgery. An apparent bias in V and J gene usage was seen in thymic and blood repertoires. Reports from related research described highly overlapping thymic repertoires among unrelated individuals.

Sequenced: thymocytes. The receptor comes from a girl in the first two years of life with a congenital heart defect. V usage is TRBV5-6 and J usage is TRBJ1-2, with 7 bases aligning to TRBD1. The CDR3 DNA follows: TGTGCCAGCAGCCCGGAGGGACAGAAGAACTATGGCTACACCTTC. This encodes CASSPEGQKNYGYTF. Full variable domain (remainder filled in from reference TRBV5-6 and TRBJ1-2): DAGVTQSPTHLIKTRGQQVTLRCSPKSGHDTVSWYQQALGQGPQFIFQYYEEEERQRGNFPDRFSGHQFPNYSSELNVNALLLGDSALYLCASSPEGQKNYGYTFGSGTRLTVV.